This is a list of T cell receptor beta chains from one sample in a study of T cell responses to AZD1222 COVID-19 vaccine. Profiled with immunoSEQ multiplex PCR; TCRdb holds only in-frame clones, not every one. The table lists 150,000 to 200,000 clones, 85% to 95% of them singletons. The specimen was peripheral blood, collected on day 0 of AZD1222 vaccination. The receptors shown here come from an adult in good health. The CDR3 runs from the conserved cysteine through the conserved F or W. Each record gives: J gene, V gene, D gene, clone size, CDR3 protein, CDR3 DNA. D genes are given only for firm matches. Clone size is given for some rows only: seen once, a few or many times, or a class if the clone is expanded.

J gene: TRBJ2-7
V gene: TRBV5-4
D gene: TRBD1
clone size: .
CDR3 protein: CASSQPPGTGAREQYF
CDR3 DNA: TGTGCCAGCAGCCAACCACCCGGGACAGGGGCCCGCGAGCAGTACTTC

J gene: TRBJ1-5
V gene: TRBV6-5
D gene: .
clone size: .
CDR3 protein: CASRSPREGALTQHF
CDR3 DNA: TGTGCCAGCAGGTCCCCCAGGGAGGGTGCTTTGACCCAGCATTTT

J gene: TRBJ2-7
V gene: TRBV10-3
D gene: TRBD1
clone size: .
CDR3 protein: CAITPEVGQGINEQYF
CDR3 DNA: TGTGCCATCACCCCCGAAGTCGGACAGGGGATAAACGAGCAGTACTTC

J gene: TRBJ1-5
V gene: TRBV3-1/TRBV3-2
D gene: .
clone size: .
CDR3 protein: CASSQRASNQPQHF
CDR3 DNA: TGTGCCAGCAGCCAGAGGGCAAGCAATCAGCCCCAGCATTTT

J gene: TRBJ1-1
V gene: TRBV5-1
D gene: .
clone size: .
CDR3 protein: CASSLAGGHEAFF
CDR3 DNA: TGCGCCAGCAGCTTGGCCGGGGGGCATGAAGCTTTCTTT

J gene: TRBJ2-3
V gene: TRBV19
D gene: TRBD2
clone size: .
CDR3 protein: CATKPASGGAPDTQYF
CDR3 DNA: TGTGCCACCAAGCCAGCTAGCGGGGGGGCCCCAGATACGCAGTATTTT

J gene: TRBJ1-2
V gene: TRBV19
D gene: .
clone size: once
CDR3 protein: CASTKTRGGNYGYTF
CDR3 DNA: TGTGCCAGTACCAAAACCAGGGGAGGAAACTATGGCTACACCTTC

J gene: TRBJ1-6
V gene: TRBV5-1
D gene: .
clone size: .
CDR3 protein: CASSLADSRSPLHF
CDR3 DNA: TGCGCCAGCAGCTTGGCGGACAGCCGATCACCCCTCCACTTT

J gene: TRBJ1-2
V gene: TRBV5-6
D gene: .
clone size: .
CDR3 protein: CASSFVGTSGYTF
CDR3 DNA: TGTGCCAGCAGCTTTGTTGGGACAAGTGGCTACACCTTC

J gene: TRBJ2-1
V gene: TRBV7-8
D gene: TRBD1
clone size: .
CDR3 protein: CASSTGTGILNEQFF
CDR3 DNA: TGTGCCAGCAGCACCGGGACAGGGATTCTCAATGAGCAGTTCTTC